Each of the 11 T cell receptor beta chains below was sequenced from the same sample in a study of blood T cell repertoires in COVID-19. This table comes from immunoSEQ multiplex PCR, and its TCRdb copy is limited to in-frame clones, with some not included. This table has approximately 150,000 clones, approximately 84% appearing once. Source material: peripheral blood. The receptors stem from a man in his 70s with active or convalescent COVID-19.

The gene calls are TRBV6-5 and TRBJ1-3, with D possibly matching TRBD1 (6 bases). CDR1 is MNHEY and CDR2 is SVGAGI in the germline V gene. There are 13 residues in the CDR3. Trimming left V 7 bases short and J 1 base short, with 8 bases between. Written as DNA, the CDR3 is TGTGCCAGCAAACAGGGATCTGGAAACACCATATATTTT. The encoded protein is CASKQGSGNTIYF.

J is TRBJ2-5 and V is TRBV6-1; a weak D match, TRBD1 (6 bases). The CDR3 runs 16 residues. V shed 4 bases and J shed 5 bases, with 20 bases lying between them. In germline, CDR1 is MNHNS, CDR2 SASEGT. For the CDR3, the DNA is TGTGCCAGCAGTGGCTCTAGGGGGAGAATAACGGAGACCCAGTACTTC. It specifies CASSGSRGRITETQYF.

The rearrangement joins TRBV7-2 to TRBJ2-7; 8 bases are a match to TRBD1. J gave up 2 bases and V 0 bases, and 6 bases lay outside the gene matches. Germline V gene sequence: CDR1 SGHTA, CDR2 FQGNSA. CDR3 size: 16 residues. CDR3 region: CASSLASGTGAYEQYF. The CDR3, as DNA: TGTGCCAGCAGCTTAGCGTCGGGGACAGGTGCCTACGAGCAGTACTTC.

The chain has TRBV28 and TRBJ1-1; perhaps TRBD1 as D (5 bases). The germline gives CDR1 MDHEN, CDR2 SYDVKM. The CDR3 loop spans 14 amino acids. The germline V and J ends were trimmed by 3 bases and 6 bases, with 14 bases remaining between them. Here the CDR3 reads CASSLQGGIAEAFF. In DNA, the CDR3 is TGTGCCAGCAGTTTGCAGGGTGGGATTGCTGAAGCTTTCTTT. Full variable domain (missing parts from reference TRBV28 and TRBJ1-1): DVKVTQSSRYLVKRTGEKVFLECVQDMDHENMFWYRQDPGLGLRLIYFSYDVKMKEKGDIPEGYSVSREKKERFSLILESASTNQTSMYLCASSLQGGIAEAFFGQGTRLTVV.

The chain links TRBV6-6 to TRBJ1-1; TRBD1 aligns across 7 bases. This CDR3 has 17 amino acids. Germline assignment: CDR1 MNHNY and CDR2 SVGAGI (reference sequence). J gave up 2 bases and V 5 bases, and 14 bases lay outside the gene matches. CDR3 DNA sequence: TGTGCCAGCAGTCAACTTGGACAGGCACCCATAAACACTGAAGCTTTCTTT. This translates into CASSQLGQAPINTEAFF.

This chain joins TRBV25-1 and TRBJ1-2, with TRBD1 as a possible D gene (6 bases). This CDR3 spans 12 amino acids. V shed 5 bases and J shed 3 bases, with 7 bases lying between them. Germline CDR1 MGHDK, CDR2 SYGVNS. Written as DNA, the CDR3 is TGTGCCAGCAGTCGGACAGACTATGGCTACACCTTC. It encodes CASSRTDYGYTF.

This chain links TRBV18 with TRBJ2-3; tentatively, D is TRBD2 (5 bases). CDR1 and CDR2 (germline): KGHSH, LQKENI. The length of the CDR3 is 17 residues. V gave up 1 base and J gave up 0 bases, with 14 bases separating them. In DNA form, the CDR3 reads TGTGCCAGCTCACCACTCGGTCAGCGGACTAGCACAGATACGCAGTATTTT. Translation gives CASSPLGQRTSTDTQYF.

The chain links TRBV18 to TRBJ1-6; D perhaps matches TRBD1 (5 bases). The CDR3 covers 15 residues. CDR1 and CDR2 from the germline V gene are KGHSH and LQKENI. V dropped 2 bases and J dropped 7 bases, with 12 bases sitting between them. CDR3 bases: TGTGCCAGCTCACCAGGTCGACAGACCAATTCACCCCTCCACTTT. Amino acids: CASSPGRQTNSPLHF.

This clone was found once. The chain couples TRBV5-1 to TRBJ1-1; D is unresolved. The CDR3 extends over 16 amino acids. The V gene's germline CDR1 is SGHRS and CDR2 YFSETQ. Trimming cost V 0 bases and J 0 bases, with 12 bases left between them. CDR3 amino acids: CASSLALAGMNTEAFF. The CDR3 DNA sequence: TGCGCCAGCAGCTTGGCCTTGGCAGGAATGAACACTGAAGCTTTCTTT.

The DNA for the CDR3 is TGTGCCAGTAGTATCTCAGGGGCTAGCAATCAGCCCCAGCATTTT. Its translation: CASSISGASNQPQHF. The V gene is TRBV19, the J gene TRBJ1-5; the D gene is possibly TRBD1 (6 bases). The V end lost 3 bases, the J end lost 0 bases, and 9 bases lay between the germline ends. The CDR3 has 15 residues. The germline V gene encodes CDR1 LNHDA and CDR2 SQIVND (reference sequence). Full variable domain (rest looked up from reference TRBV19 and TRBJ1-5): DGGITQSPKYLFRKEGQNVTLSCEQNLNHDAMYWYRQDPGQGLRLIYYSQIVNDFQKGDIAEGYSVSREKKESFPLTVTSAQKNPTAFYLCASSISGASNQPQHFGDGTRLSIL.

The genes are TRBV6-2 or TRBV6-3 and TRBJ2-1; D gene ambiguous. The CDR3 has 11 amino acids. Germline V CDR1 and CDR2: MNHEY, SVGEGT. Deletions cut 5 bases from V and 9 bases from J, with 8 bases between. The CDR3 reads CASSTPGEQFF. The CDR3, as DNA: TGTGCCAGCAGTACCCCAGGTGAGCAGTTCTTC.